This T cell receptor (beta chain) was sequenced during a study of identical twins' blood T cells. On the study more broadly: Roughly 6 alpha and about 6 beta libraries together yielded 54 million or so reads.

Trimming removed 1 base at V and 3 bases at J, with 13 bases between. Germline loops: CDR1 KGHSY, CDR2 FQNENV. The CDR3 is made up of 16 amino acids. In its sample, this clonotype was seen many times. What it binds is unknown. Overall study results and limits: Twins shared more top CDR3 clonotypes than unrelated donors did.

MiXCR, run by TCRdb on the 5' RACE reads, gives a single entry per CDR3 protein. This table has roughly 380,000 distinct CDR3 sequences, more than 25% appearing once. The rearrangement joins TRBV16 to TRBJ1-5; the D gene is possibly TRBD1 (5 bases). The source is a woman aged 18 to 55 in good health. Sequenced input: PBMCs. The CDR3 DNA follows: TGTGCCAGCAGCCAATTGGGGGTGTGGGCCAATCAGCCCCAGCATTTT. Its translation: CASSQLGVWANQPQHF.